This T cell receptor (beta chain) was recovered during a study of blood T cells in healthy people across ages. Study at large: Template switching caught about one barcoded beta molecule for each two T cells. Study-wide findings and caveats: Naive T cell percentage and TCR beta diversity correlated strongly.

The CDR3 has 16 amino acids. The germline V gene has CDR1 SGHVS and CDR2 FNYEAQ. V was pared by 2 bases and J by 2 bases, with 8 bases of the junction left unmatched. Healthy Caucasian individuals from Russia aged about 6 to 100 served as donors. About this clonotype itself: Its specificity is unknown.

Using a J-beta primer mix together with a sample-barcoded 5' primer, a second PCR was run for about 6 to 12 cycles. MiXCR was run by TCRdb on the 5' RACE reads, yielding one entry per CDR3 protein. This table has around 1,700,000 distinct CDR3 sequences, roughly 30% appearing once. This clonotype originated in a woman in her twenties or thirties in good health. Sequencing was carried out using blood. The chain carries TRBV7-6 and TRBJ2-5; 7 bases are shared with TRBD2. Here the CDR3 DNA reads TGTGCCAGCAGCTTACTAGCGGCAGAGCTTCAAGAGACCCAGTACTTC. Translating it yields CASSLLAAELQETQYF. Together with reference TRBV7-6 and TRBJ2-5, the CDR3 gives the full variable domain: GAGVSQSPRYKVTKRGQDVALRCDPISGHVSLYWYRQALGQGPEFLTYFNYEAQQDKSGLPNDRFSAERPEGSISTLTIQRTEQRDSAMYRCASSLLAAELQETQYFGPGTRLLVL.